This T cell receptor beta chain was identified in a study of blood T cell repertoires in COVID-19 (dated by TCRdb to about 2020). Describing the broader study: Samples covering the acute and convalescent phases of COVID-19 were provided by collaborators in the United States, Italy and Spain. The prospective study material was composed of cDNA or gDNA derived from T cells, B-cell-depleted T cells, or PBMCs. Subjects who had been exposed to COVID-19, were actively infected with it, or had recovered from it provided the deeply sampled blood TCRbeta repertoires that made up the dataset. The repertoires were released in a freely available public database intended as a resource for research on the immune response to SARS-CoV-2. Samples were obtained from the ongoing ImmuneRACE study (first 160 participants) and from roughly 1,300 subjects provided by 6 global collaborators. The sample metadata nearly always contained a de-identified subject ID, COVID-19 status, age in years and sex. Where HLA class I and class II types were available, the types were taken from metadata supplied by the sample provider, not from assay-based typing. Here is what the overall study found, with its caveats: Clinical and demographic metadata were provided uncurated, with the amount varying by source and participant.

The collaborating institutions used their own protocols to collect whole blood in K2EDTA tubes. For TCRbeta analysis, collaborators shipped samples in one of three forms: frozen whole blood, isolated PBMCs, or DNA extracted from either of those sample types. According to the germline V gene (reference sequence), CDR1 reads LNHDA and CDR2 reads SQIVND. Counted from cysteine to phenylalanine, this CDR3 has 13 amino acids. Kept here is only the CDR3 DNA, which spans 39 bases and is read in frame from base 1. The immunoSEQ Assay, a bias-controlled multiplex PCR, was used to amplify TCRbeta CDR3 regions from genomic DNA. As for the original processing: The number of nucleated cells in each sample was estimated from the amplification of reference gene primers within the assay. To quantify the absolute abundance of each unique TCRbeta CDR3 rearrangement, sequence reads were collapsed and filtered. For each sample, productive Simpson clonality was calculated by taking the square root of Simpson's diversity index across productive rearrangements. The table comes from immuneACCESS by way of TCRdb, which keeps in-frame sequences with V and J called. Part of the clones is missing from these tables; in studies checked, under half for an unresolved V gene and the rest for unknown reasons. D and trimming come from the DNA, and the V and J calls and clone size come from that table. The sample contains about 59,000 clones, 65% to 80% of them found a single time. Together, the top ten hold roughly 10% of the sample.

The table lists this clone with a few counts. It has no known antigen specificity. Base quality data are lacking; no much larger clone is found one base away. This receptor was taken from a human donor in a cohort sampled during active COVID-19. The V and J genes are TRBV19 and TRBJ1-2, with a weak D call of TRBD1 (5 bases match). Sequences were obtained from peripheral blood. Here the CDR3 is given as CAAGGIINYGYTF. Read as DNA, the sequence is TGTGCGGCGGGGGGGATCATTAACTATGGCTACACCTTC. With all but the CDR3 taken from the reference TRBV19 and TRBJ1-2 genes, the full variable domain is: DGGITQSPKYLFRKEGQNVTLSCEQNLNHDAMYWYRQDPGQGLRLIYYSQIVNDFQKGDIAEGYSVSREKKESFPLTVTSAQKNPTAFYLCAAGGIINYGYTFGSGTRLTVV.